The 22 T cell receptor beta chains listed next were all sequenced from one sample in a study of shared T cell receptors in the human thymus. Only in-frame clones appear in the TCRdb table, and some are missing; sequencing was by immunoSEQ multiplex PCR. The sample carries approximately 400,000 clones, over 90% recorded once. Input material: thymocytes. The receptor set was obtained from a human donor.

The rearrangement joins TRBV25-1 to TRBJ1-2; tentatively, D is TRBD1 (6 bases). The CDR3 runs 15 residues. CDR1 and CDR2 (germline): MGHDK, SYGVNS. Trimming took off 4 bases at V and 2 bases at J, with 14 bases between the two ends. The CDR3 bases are TGTGCCAGCAGTGCCGGGTGGGGGGCGAACTATGGCTACACCTTC. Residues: CASSAGWGANYGYTF.

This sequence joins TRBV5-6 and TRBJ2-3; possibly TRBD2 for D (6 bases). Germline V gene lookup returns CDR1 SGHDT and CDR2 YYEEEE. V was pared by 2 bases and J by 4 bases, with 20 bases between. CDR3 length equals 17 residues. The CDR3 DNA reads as TGTGCCAGCAGCTTATACTTAGCGGCCAGATTCCCAGATACGCAGTATTTT. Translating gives CASSLYLAARFPDTQYF.

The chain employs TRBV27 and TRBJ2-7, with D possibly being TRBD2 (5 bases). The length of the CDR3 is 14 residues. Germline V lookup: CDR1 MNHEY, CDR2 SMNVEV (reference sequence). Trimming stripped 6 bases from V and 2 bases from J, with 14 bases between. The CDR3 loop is CASSSLPSPYEQYF. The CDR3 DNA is TGTGCCAGCAGCTCCCTCCCTAGCCCCTACGAGCAGTACTTC.

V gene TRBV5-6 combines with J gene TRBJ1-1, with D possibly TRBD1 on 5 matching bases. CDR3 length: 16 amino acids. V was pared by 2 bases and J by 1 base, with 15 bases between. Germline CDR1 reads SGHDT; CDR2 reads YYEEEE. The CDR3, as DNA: TGTGCCAGCAGCTTATATTTTGGGGGGACGAACACTGAAGCTTTCTTT. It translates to CASSLYFGGTNTEAFF. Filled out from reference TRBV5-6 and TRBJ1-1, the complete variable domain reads DAGVTQSPTHLIKTRGQQVTLRCSPKSGHDTVSWYQQALGQGPQFIFQYYEEEERQRGNFPDRFSGHQFPNYSSELNVNALLLGDSALYLCASSLYFGGTNTEAFFGQGTRLTVV.

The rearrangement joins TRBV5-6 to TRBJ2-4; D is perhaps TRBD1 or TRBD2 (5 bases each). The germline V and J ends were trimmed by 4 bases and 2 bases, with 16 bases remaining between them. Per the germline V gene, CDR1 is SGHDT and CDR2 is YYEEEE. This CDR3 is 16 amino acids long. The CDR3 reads CASSPGQFGTKNIQYF. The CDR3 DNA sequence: TGTGCCAGCAGCCCCGGACAATTCGGGACCAAAAACATTCAGTACTTC.

The DNA of the CDR3 is TGTGCCAGCAGCCCAGGACTAGCGGTCCCCTACGAGCAGTACTTC. Translation gives CASSPGLAVPYEQYF. V gene TRBV7-8 combines with J gene TRBJ2-7, with TRBD2 matching 10 bases. Germline V gene sequence: CDR1 SGHVS, CDR2 FQNEAQ. J lost 2 bases, V lost 5 bases, and 6 bases had no gene match. The CDR3 covers 15 residues. The full variable domain, its missing parts supplied by reference TRBV7-8 and TRBJ2-7, is GAGVSQSPRYKVAKRGQDVALRCDPISGHVSLFWYQQALGQGPEFLTYFQNEAQLDKSGLPSDRFFAERPEGSVSTLKIQRTQQEDSAVYLCASSPGLAVPYEQYFGPGTRLTVT.

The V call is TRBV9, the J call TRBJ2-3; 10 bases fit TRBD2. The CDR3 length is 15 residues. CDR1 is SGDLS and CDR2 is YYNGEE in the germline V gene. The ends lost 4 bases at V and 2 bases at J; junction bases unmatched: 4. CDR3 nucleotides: TGTGCCAGCAGCATGACTAGCGGGCTCACAGATACGCAGTATTTT. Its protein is CASSMTSGLTDTQYF.

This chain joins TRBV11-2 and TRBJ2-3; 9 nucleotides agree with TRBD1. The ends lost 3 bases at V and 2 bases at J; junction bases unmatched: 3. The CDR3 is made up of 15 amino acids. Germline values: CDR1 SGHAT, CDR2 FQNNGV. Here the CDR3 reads CASSFGTGPTDTQYF. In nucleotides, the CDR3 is TGTGCCAGCAGCTTCGGGACAGGGCCCACAGATACGCAGTATTTT.

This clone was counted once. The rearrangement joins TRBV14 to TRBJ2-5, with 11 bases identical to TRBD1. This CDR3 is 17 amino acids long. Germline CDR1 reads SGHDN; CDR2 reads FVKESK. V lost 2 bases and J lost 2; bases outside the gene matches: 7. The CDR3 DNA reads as TGTGCCAGCAGCCAAATCACGGGACAGGGGGAACAAGAGACCCAGTACTTC. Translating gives CASSQITGQGEQETQYF.

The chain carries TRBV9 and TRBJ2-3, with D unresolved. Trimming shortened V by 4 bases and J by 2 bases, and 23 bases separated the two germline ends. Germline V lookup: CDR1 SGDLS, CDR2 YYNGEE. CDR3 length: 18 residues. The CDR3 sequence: CASSPHPTLVSPTDTQYF. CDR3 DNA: TGTGCCAGCAGCCCGCACCCGACGCTAGTGTCCCCCACAGATACGCAGTATTTT.

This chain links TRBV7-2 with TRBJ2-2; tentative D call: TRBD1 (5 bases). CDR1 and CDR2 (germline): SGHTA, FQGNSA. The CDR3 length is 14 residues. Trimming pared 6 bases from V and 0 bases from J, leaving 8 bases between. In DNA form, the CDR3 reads TGTGCCAGCAGACCGGACACGAACACCGGGGAGCTGTTTTTT. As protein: CASRPDTNTGELFF.

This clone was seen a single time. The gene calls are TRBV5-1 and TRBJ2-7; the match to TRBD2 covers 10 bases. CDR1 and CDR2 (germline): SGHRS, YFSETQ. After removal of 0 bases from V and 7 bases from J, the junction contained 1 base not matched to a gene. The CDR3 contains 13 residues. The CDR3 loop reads CASSLALAGEQYF. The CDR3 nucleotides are TGCGCCAGCAGCTTGGCACTAGCGGGGGAGCAGTACTTC.

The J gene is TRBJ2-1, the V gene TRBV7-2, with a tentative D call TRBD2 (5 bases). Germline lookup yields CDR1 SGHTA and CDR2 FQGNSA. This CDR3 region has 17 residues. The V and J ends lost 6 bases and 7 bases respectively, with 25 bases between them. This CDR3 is CASSHADGIGGGNEQFF. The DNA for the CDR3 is TGTGCCAGCAGTCACGCTGACGGGATAGGAGGTGGGAATGAGCAGTTCTTC.

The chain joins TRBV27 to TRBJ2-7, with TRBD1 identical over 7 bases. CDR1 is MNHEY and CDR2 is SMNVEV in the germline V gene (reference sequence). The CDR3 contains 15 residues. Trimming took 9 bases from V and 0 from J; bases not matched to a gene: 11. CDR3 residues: CASPTGARDSYEQYF. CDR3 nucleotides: TGTGCCAGTCCTACAGGGGCGAGGGACTCCTACGAGCAGTACTTC.

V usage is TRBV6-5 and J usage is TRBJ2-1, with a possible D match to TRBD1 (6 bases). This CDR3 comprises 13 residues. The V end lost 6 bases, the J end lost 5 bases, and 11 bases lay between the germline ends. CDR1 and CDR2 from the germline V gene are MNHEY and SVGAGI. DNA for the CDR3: TGTGCCAGCAGCCAGAGGACAGACAATGAGCAGTTCTTC. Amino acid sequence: CASSQRTDNEQFF.

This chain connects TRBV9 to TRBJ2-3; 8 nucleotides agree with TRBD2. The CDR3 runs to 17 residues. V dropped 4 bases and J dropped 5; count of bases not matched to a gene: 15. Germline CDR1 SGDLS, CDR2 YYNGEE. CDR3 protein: CASSPTGLSRGGDTQYF. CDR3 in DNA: TGTGCCAGCAGCCCTACCGGACTCTCCCGGGGGGGAGATACGCAGTATTTT. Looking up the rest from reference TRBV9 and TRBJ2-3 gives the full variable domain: DSGVTQTPKHLITATGQRVTLRCSPRSGDLSVYWYQQSLDQGLQFLIQYYNGEERAKGNILERFSAQQFPDLHSELNLSSLELGDSALYFCASSPTGLSRGGDTQYFGPGTRLTVL.

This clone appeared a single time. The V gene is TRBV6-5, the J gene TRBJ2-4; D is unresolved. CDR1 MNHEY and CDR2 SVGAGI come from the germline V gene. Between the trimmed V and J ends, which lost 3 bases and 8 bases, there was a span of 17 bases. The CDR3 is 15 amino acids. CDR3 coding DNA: TGTGCCAGCAGTTATGCGCAGACCAGTCAGGACATTCAGTACTTC. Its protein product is CASSYAQTSQDIQYF.

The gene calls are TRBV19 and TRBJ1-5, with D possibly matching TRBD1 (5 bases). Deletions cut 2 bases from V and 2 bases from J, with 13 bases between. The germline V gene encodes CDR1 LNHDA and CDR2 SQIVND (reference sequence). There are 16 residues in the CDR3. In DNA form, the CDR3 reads TGTGCCAGTAGTATATTGGCGGGGGACGGCAATCAGCCCCAGCATTTT. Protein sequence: CASSILAGDGNQPQHF.

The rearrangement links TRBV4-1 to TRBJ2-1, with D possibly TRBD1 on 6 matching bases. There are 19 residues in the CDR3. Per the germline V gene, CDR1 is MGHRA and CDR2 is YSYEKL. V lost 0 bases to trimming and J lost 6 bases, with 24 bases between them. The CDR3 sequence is CASSQDPALQGSRGNEQFF. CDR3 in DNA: TGCGCCAGCAGCCAAGATCCGGCGTTGCAGGGGTCAAGGGGCAATGAGCAGTTCTTC.

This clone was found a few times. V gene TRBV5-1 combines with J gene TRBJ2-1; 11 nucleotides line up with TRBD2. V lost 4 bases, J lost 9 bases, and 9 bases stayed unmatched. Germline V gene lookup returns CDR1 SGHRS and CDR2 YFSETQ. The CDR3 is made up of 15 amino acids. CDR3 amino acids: CASSKTSGEGSEQFF. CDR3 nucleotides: TGCGCCAGCAGCAAGACTAGCGGGGAGGGCTCTGAGCAGTTCTTC.

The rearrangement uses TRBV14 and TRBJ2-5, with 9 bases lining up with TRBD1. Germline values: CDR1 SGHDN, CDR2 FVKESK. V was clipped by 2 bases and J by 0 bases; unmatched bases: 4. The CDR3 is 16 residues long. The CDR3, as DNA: TGTGCCAGCAGCCAATACAGGGGGCCGTACCAAGAGACCCAGTACTTC. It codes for CASSQYRGPYQETQYF.

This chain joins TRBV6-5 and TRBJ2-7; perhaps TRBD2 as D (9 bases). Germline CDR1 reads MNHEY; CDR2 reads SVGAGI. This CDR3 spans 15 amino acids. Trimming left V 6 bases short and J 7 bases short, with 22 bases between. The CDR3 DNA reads TGTGCCAGCAGCCAGGGGGCGGGAGGGCCGGGGGAGCAGTACTTC. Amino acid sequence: CASSQGAGGPGEQYF.